This record looks at one TCR beta chain sequence and its context. Its antigen remains unidentified. No much larger clone is present one base from it, and per-base qualities are unavailable. This sample is drawn from a study of blood T cell repertoires in COVID-19 (dated by TCRdb to 2018 to 2020). Regarding the research as a whole: Recovered participants in ImmuneRACE Cohort 3 were defined as having two consecutive negative NP/OP PCR tests, clearance from a healthcare professional, or resolution of symptoms. Samples covering the acute and convalescent phases of COVID-19 were provided by collaborators in the United States, Italy and Spain. The prospective study material was composed of cDNA or gDNA derived from T cells, B-cell-depleted T cells, or PBMCs. Subjects who had been exposed to COVID-19, were actively infected with it, or had recovered from it provided the deeply sampled blood TCRbeta repertoires that made up the dataset. The repertoires were released in a freely available public database intended as a resource for research on the immune response to SARS-CoV-2. Samples were obtained from the ongoing ImmuneRACE study (first 160 participants) and from roughly 1,300 subjects provided by 6 global collaborators. Nearly every sample came with metadata listing a de-identified subject ID, COVID-19 status, age in years and sex. HLA class I and class II types, where available, came from metadata supplied by the sample provider rather than from assay-based typing. Summary of the overall study and its limitations: The quantity of clinical and demographic metadata differed by source and by participant and was supplied without curation.

CDR1 and CDR2 are read off the germline V gene as SQVTM and ANQGSEA. Taken from cysteine to phenylalanine, the CDR3 has 15 residues. Of all the DNA, just the CDR3 is kept, 45 bases in frame from base 1. The germline V end is reduced by 5 bases and the J end by 10 bases; junction bases left unmatched: 10. Participants in the prospective study were aged about 18 to 100 years, lived in about two dozen United States geographic areas, and enrolled through a virtual design. In the prospective study, participants were assigned to cohorts based on the clinical history participants reported in a screening survey and a study questionnaire. Each participant in the prospective study had whole blood, serum and a nasopharyngeal or oropharyngeal swab collected by mobile phlebotomists. Prospective study participants could optionally give additional blood draws and questionnaires over an approximately 2-month period. Before DNA extraction, blood samples from the prospective study were shipped at room temperature or frozen.

TCRbeta CDR3 regions were amplified from genomic DNA by means of the immunoSEQ Assay, a bias-controlled multiplex PCR. The authors processed their data as follows. The number of nucleated cells in each sample was estimated from the amplification of reference gene primers within the assay. Sequence reads were collapsed and filtered to measure the absolute abundance of every unique TCRbeta CDR3 rearrangement. For each sample, productive Simpson clonality was calculated as the square root of Simpson's diversity index over productive rearrangements. TCRdb took this table from immuneACCESS and kept in-frame rearrangements with V and J called. Such tables lack part of the clones; where checked against another copy, unresolved V genes explain under half of the gap, and the rest is unexplained. D and trimming were read from the DNA, whereas the V and J calls and clone size are those reported in that table. The sample table holds about 280,000 clones, of which around 90% were seen once. The ten most abundant clones make up approximately 2% of the sample.

The source is a woman in her fifties or sixties in a cohort exposed to, infected with or recovered from COVID-19 (not recorded which). This sequence uses TRBV29-1 and TRBJ2-1, with TRBD2 matching 14 junction bases. Material: PBMCs or T cells enriched from blood (not recorded which). The CDR3 here reads CSVHLGTSGRREQFF. The DNA reads TGCAGCGTTCACCTCGGGACTAGCGGGAGACGAGAGCAGTTCTTC.